The next 20 T cell receptor beta chains were all read from a single sample in a study of regulatory T cells in long-lasting Graves disease. As to time point: persistent/refractory GD, antithyroid drugs over 5 years with positive TRAb. RNA from PBMCs was the source of the TCR library. Arm-PCR of CDR3 regions and iRepertoire HTBI primers were the basis on which TCR beta libraries were built. TCRdb independently ran MiXCR on the multiplex PCR reads; one entry per CDR3 protein. Of about 470,000 distinct CDR3 sequences in the sample, around 20% are singletons; the top ten hold approximately 8%. This sample comprised peripheral blood mononuclear cells (PBMCs), obtained when the disease was refractory, from a patient treated with antithyroid drugs. The receptors come from a female donor with Graves disease.

Note on this clonotype: One end of the junction is discordant with germline, which a read error may explain. V is TRBV18 and J is TRBJ1-1, with D possibly matching TRBD1 (5 bases). This CDR3 contains 13 residues. Germline assignment: CDR1 KGHSH and CDR2 LQKENI. This CDR3 is CVSSSKEGTEAFF. For the CDR3, the DNA is TGCGTCAGCTCTTCAAAGGAGGGGACTGAAGCTTTCTTT.

The table lists this clonotype with a few counts. This chain uses TRBV30 with TRBJ2-1; D remains unclear. CDR3 length: 11 residues. The germline CDR1 and CDR2 sequences are GTSNPN and SVGIG (reference sequence). With 1 base removed from V and 10 bases from J, the gap between germline ends came to 8 bases. The CDR3 bases are TGTGCCTGGAGTGCTTCCCTGGAGCAGTTCTTC. It specifies CAWSASLEQFF.

This clonotype has only a few counts. J is TRBJ1-5 and V is TRBV6-1; possible D gene TRBD1, 5 bases. The CDR3 loop spans 13 amino acids. Trimming shortened V by 0 bases and J by 9 bases, and 9 bases separated the two germline ends. Germline V gene lookup returns CDR1 MNHNS and CDR2 SASEGT. CDR3 DNA sequence: TGTGCCAGCAGTGAAGCGATGGGGCGGCCCCAGCATTTT. It is translated as CASSEAMGRPQHF.

This clonotype was observed a few times. The chain has TRBV5-5 and TRBJ2-7; D could derive from TRBD1 or TRBD2 (6 bases each). From germline, CDR1 is SGHKS and CDR2 YYEKEE (reference sequence). This CDR3 has 15 amino acids. The V end lost 4 bases, the J end lost 2 bases, and 16 bases lay between the germline ends. CDR3 nucleotides: TGTGCCAGCAGCGAGGGGGTAGCGGCGCCCTACGAGCAGTACTTC. It encodes CASSEGVAAPYEQYF.

The chain recombines TRBV20-1 with TRBJ1-2; maybe TRBD1 (5 bases). From germline, CDR1 is DFQATT and CDR2 SNEGSKA (reference sequence). Trimming took 6 bases from V and 0 from J, leaving 8 bases between them. This CDR3 has 12 amino acids. In DNA, the CDR3 is TGCAGTGCGACAGAGTCTAACTATGGCTACACCTTC. Its protein product is CSATESNYGYTF.

This clonotype was seen many times. The genes are TRBV6-2 or TRBV6-3 and TRBJ2-6; D remains ambiguous. V was cut by 0 bases and J by 0 bases, with 12 bases left in between. Per the germline V gene, CDR1 is MNHEY and CDR2 is SVGEGT. CDR3 size: 18 residues. CDR3 DNA sequence: TGTGCCAGCAGTTACTCGGCACTGATTTACTCTGGGGCCAACGTCCTGACTTTC. Translation gives CASSYSALIYSGANVLTF.

Comment on this clonotype: This could be a read error, since a much larger clone is one nucleotide away. The chain uses TRBV12-5 and TRBJ1-5; 8 bases agree with TRBD1. CDR1 and CDR2 from the germline V gene are LGHNT and FRNRAP. The CDR3 spans 16 residues. CDR3 DNA sequence: TGTGCTAATGGTTTGGTCGGACAGGGTGGAAATCAGCCCCAGCATTTT. This codes for CANGLVGQGGNQPQHF.

In this sample, this clonotype turned up a few times. This chain's CDR3 is CASTKAGLAGGGTGELFF. The CDR3 nucleotides read TGTGCCAGCACCAAGGCGGGACTAGCGGGAGGCGGCACCGGGGAGCTGTTTTTT. The V gene is TRBV3-1, the J gene TRBJ2-2; 15 bases agree with TRBD2. The CDR3 is 18 amino acids. V lost 7 bases, J lost 4 bases, and 10 bases stayed unmatched. Germline-derived CDR1 and CDR2 are LGHDT and YNNKEL (reference sequence).

This clonotype has more than one count but fewer than ten. One junction end disagrees with the germline gene, perhaps due to a read error. The rearrangement joins TRBV28 to TRBJ1-3; D remains unclear. CDR1 and CDR2 (germline): MDHEN, SYDVKM. This CDR3 spans 13 amino acids. CDR3 DNA: TGTGCCAGCAGTTTAGATCCTGGAGACACCATATATTTT. Its protein is CASSLDPGDTIYF.

This clonotype was detected only a few times. The chain links TRBV10-1 to TRBJ2-3; unclear D gene. CDR3 length: 14 amino acids. Between the trimmed V and J ends, which lost 2 bases and 2 bases, there was a span of 8 bases. CDR1 and CDR2 (germline): WNHNN, SYGVQD (reference sequence). CDR3 amino acids: CASSEDVNTDTQYF. The CDR3 coding sequence is TGCGCCAGCAGTGAGGACGTGAACACAGATACGCAGTATTTT.

This clonotype was seen ten or more times. J is TRBJ1-2 and V is TRBV20-1, with TRBD1 matching over 7 bases. CDR1 DFQATT and CDR2 SNEGSKA come from the germline V gene (reference sequence). CDR3 size: 14 residues. Trimming took 5 bases from V and 2 from J; bases not matched to a gene: 8. CDR3 in amino acids: CSAGVGTVNYGYTF. The CDR3 nucleotides read TGCAGTGCTGGGGTCGGGACAGTAAACTATGGCTACACCTTC.

Only a few counts were recorded for this clonotype. The chain carries TRBV6-5 and TRBJ1-4; perhaps TRBD1 as D (5 bases). Between the trimmed V and J ends, which lost 0 bases and 5 bases, there was a span of 10 bases. This CDR3 spans 15 amino acids. Germline CDR1 is MNHEY and CDR2 is SVGAGI. CDR3 region: CASSYSPGNNEKLFF. The CDR3 DNA sequence: TGTGCCAGCAGTTACTCCCCAGGGAACAATGAAAAACTGTTTTTT.

To note about this clonotype: This clone may be a read error of a much larger clone one base away. The chain carries TRBV7-2 and TRBJ1-2; D possibly corresponds to TRBD1 (6 bases). This CDR3 comprises 13 residues. Looked up from germline, CDR1 is SGHTA and CDR2 is FQGNSA. V was pared by 0 bases and J by 8 bases, with 10 bases between. CDR3 protein: CASSLAPGEGYTF. The CDR3 DNA follows: TGTGCCAGCAGCTTAGCCCCAGGGGAGGGCTACACCTTC.

The sample holds a few counts of this clonotype. The chain uses TRBV2 and TRBJ2-5, with D uncertain. V shed 1 base and J shed 3 bases, with 12 bases lying between them. CDR1 is SNHLY and CDR2 is FYNNEI in the germline V gene. CDR3 length: 15 amino acids. The CDR3 here is CASSEGPTKEETQYF. The DNA of the CDR3 is TGTGCCAGCAGTGAAGGGCCGACGAAGGAAGAGACCCAGTACTTC.

This clonotype appeared once. The J gene is TRBJ2-7, the V gene TRBV6-1; 9 bases align to TRBD1. J gave up 3 bases and V 6 bases, and 12 bases lay outside the gene matches. This CDR3 region has 16 residues. Germline lookup yields CDR1 MNHNS and CDR2 SASEGT. The CDR3 region is CASSQFGGTGFYEQYF. The CDR3 nucleotides are TGTGCCAGCAGCCAGTTCGGCGGGACAGGGTTCTACGAGCAGTACTTC.

In its sample, this clonotype was seen many times. The V call is TRBV2, the J call TRBJ2-7; D might be TRBD2 (6 bases). Germline CDR1 and CDR2: SNHLY and FYNNEI. The CDR3 totals 13 residues. V gave up 2 bases and J gave up 3 bases, with 8 bases separating them. This CDR3 is CASSELGGYEQYF. Written as DNA, the CDR3 is TGTGCCAGCAGTGAACTGGGAGGCTACGAGCAGTACTTC.

This clonotype was found once. CDR3 region: CASSQPIVASGRDETQYF. As DNA, the CDR3 is TGCGCCAGCAGCCAACCCATTGTCGCTAGCGGGAGGGACGAGACCCAGTACTTC. The V call is TRBV5-1, the J call TRBJ2-5; the match to TRBD2 covers 12 bases. Germline CDR1 SGHRS, CDR2 YFSETQ. The J segment lost 5 bases and the V segment lost 4 bases, leaving 15 bases of the junction unmatched. CDR3 length equals 18 residues.

This clonotype was counted only a few times. This chain joins TRBV6-1 and TRBJ1-5; 7 nucleotides line up with TRBD1. CDR1 is MNHNS and CDR2 is SASEGT in the germline V gene. The CDR3 is made up of 17 amino acids. V lost 6 bases to trimming and J lost 2 bases; unmatched junction nucleotides: 13. The CDR3 coding sequence is TGTGCCAGCAGGGGAAGGGACAGTCCCCCCGGCAATCAGCCCCAGCATTTT. This sequence encodes CASRGRDSPPGNQPQHF.

This clonotype was observed at least ten times. The chain couples TRBV27 to TRBJ2-7; D uncertain. The CDR3 has 8 residues. Looked up from germline, CDR1 is MNHEY and CDR2 is SMNVEV (reference sequence). CDR3: CRPYEQYF. CDR3 nucleotides: TGTCGCCCCTACGAGCAGTACTTC.

This clonotype was counted between two and nine times. V and J are TRBV25-1 and TRBJ1-1; possibly TRBD1 for D (5 bases). With 4 bases removed from V and 8 bases from J, the gap between germline ends came to 8 bases. The CDR3 length is 11 residues. Per germline, CDR1 MGHDK and CDR2 SYGVNS. The CDR3 DNA follows: TGTGCCAGCAGTGGAGGGGCAGAAGCTTTCTTT. It specifies CASSGGAEAFF.